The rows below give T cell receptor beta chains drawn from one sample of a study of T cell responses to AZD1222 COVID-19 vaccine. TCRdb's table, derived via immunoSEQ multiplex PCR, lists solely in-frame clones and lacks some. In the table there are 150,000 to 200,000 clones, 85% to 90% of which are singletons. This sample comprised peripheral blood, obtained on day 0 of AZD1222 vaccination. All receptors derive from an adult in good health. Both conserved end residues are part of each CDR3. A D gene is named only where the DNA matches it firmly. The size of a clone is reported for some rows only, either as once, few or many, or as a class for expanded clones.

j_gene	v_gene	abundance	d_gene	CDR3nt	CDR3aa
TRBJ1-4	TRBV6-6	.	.	TGTGCCAGCTTGGGGCGTAGTAATGAAAAACTGTTTTTT	CASLGRSNEKLFF
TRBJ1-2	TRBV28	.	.	TGTGCCAGCAGTTTATCGTATGGCTACACCTTC	CASSLSYGYTF
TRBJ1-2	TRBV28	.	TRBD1	TGTGCCAGCAGTTTTGGGGGACAGGGAGGTAGGCATGGCTACACCTTC	CASSFGGQGGRHGYTF
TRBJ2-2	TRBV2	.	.	TGTGCCAGCAGTGGGGACCCCACGAACACCGGGGAGCTGTTTTTT	CASSGDPTNTGELFF
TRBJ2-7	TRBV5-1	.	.	TGCGCCAGCAGCTCGGGTATCGCGGCCGGCTACGAGCAGTACTTC	CASSSGIAAGYEQYF
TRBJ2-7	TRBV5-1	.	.	TGCGCCAGCAGCCCCTCGTTTTACTCGTATGTTAACTTC	CASSPSFYSYVNF
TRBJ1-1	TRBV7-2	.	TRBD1	TGTGCCAGCAGCGCAGGGGGTGAGGCAGGGCGGGCTGAAGCTTTCTTT	CASSAGGEAGRAEAFF
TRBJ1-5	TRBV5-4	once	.	TGTGCCAGCAGCTTCATAGGAAGCAATCAGCCCCAGCATTTT	CASSFIGSNQPQHF
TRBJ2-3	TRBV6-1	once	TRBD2	TGTGCCAGCAGTGACCCTCGGCTAGCGGGGGGAGATACGCAGTATTTT	CASSDPRLAGGDTQYF
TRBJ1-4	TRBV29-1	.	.	TGCAGCGCGCGAGGAGGAGTTGAAAAACTGTTTTTT	CSARGGVEKLFF
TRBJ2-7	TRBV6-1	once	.	TGTGCCAGCAGTGAAGGGTACAGTCTCTCCTACGAGCAGTACTTC	CASSEGYSLSYEQYF
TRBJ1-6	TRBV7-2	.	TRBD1	TGTGCCAGCAGCTTAGCCGGACAGGGGGGAAATTCACCCCTCCACTTT	CASSLAGQGGNSPLHF
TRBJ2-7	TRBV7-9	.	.	TGTGCCAGCAGCTTAGCGGGGGTAAACTACGAGCAGTACTTC	CASSLAGVNYEQYF
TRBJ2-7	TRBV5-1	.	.	TGCGCCAGCAGCTCCACCGGGCCCGAGCAGTACTTC	CASSSTGPEQYF
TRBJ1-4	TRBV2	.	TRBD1	TGTGCCAGCAGTGAAGCTCGCGACAGGGTTTCCAATGAAAAACTGTTTTTT	CASSEARDRVSNEKLFF
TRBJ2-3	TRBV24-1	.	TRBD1	TGTGCCACCAGTGATCTCCCCGGGACAGGGACTCCAGATACGCAGTATTTT	CATSDLPGTGTPDTQYF
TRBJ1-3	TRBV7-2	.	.	TGTGCCAGCAGCTCCCAGACGGACTCTGGAAACACCATATATTTT	CASSSQTDSGNTIYF
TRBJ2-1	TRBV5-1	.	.	TGCGCCAGCAGCCCGGGGCCGAACCAGGGCCATGAGCAGTTCTTC	CASSPGPNQGHEQFF
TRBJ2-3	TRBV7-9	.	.	TGTGCCAGCAGCTTAGCGCAGTTAGGTACGCAGTATTTT	CASSLAQLGTQYF
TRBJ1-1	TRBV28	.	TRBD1	TGTGCCAGCAGTCTACCGGACAGGGAAACATCACGAGCTTTCTTT	CASSLPDRETSRAFF
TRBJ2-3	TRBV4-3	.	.	TGCGCCAGCAGCCGTACCCCAGTGGGAGCGACGGATACGCAGTATTTT	CASSRTPVGATDTQYF
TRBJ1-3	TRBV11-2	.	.	TGTGCCAGCAGCTTAGTCGGCAGGTCCTCTGGAAACACCATATATTTT	CASSLVGRSSGNTIYF
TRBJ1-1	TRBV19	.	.	TGTGCCAGTAGTATAACCCCAGAGAACACTGAAGCTTTCTTT	CASSITPENTEAFF
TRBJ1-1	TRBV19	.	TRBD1	TGTGCCACAAGGGACAGGGATACAGGCGCTTTCTTT	CATRDRDTGAFF
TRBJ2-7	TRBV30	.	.	TGTGCCTGGAGTACCCCGGACCAAGGGTACTACGAGCAGTACTTC	CAWSTPDQGYYEQYF
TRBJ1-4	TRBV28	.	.	TGTGCCAGCAGTTTGGGGGGGGCTAATGAAAAACTGTTTTTT	CASSLGGANEKLFF
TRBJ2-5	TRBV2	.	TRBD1	TGTGCCAGCAGCCATAGGACAGGGGGCCCACGGGAGACCCAGTACTTC	CASSHRTGGPRETQYF
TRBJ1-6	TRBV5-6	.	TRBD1	TGTGCCAGCAGCTTGGGGCCAGGGGGAGCTTTGAATTCACCCCTCCACTTT	CASSLGPGGALNSPLHF
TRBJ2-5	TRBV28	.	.	TGTGCCAGCAGTTTTCCCCCTCTAGAGACCCAGTACTTC	CASSFPPLETQYF
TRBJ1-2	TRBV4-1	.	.	TGCGCCAGCAGCCAAGAATACGCAGGGGTCCATGGCTACACCTTC	CASSQEYAGVHGYTF
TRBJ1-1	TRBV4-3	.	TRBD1	TGCGCCAGCAGCCAAGAGGGGGGACAGACCACTGAAGCTTTCTTT	CASSQEGGQTTEAFF
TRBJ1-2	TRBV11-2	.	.	TGTGCCAGCAGCTTAGATCAATCAGGGACAACTAACTATGGCTACACCTTC	CASSLDQSGTTNYGYTF
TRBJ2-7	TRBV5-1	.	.	TGCGCCAGCAGCACTCAGGGGCCCTACGAGCAGTACTTC	CASSTQGPYEQYF
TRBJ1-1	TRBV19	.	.	TGTGCCAGTAGTCTCAGATTGCAAATGAACACTGAAGCTTTCTTT	CASSLRLQMNTEAFF
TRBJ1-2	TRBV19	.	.	TGTGCCAGTAGTATCACCCTACAGACCGCTAACTATGGCTACACCTTC	CASSITLQTANYGYTF
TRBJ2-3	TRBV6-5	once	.	TGTGCCAGCAGTTACTCGCCGACAGGTAGCACAGATACGCAGTATTTT	CASSYSPTGSTDTQYF
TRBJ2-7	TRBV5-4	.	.	TGTGCCAGCAGACCTCCGGGACAAGGGTACGAGCAGTACTTC	CASRPPGQGYEQYF
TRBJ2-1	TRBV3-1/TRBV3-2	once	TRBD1	TGTGCCAGCAGCCCGGGACAGGGTTTGATCAATGAGCAGTTCTTC	CASSPGQGLINEQFF
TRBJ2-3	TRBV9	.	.	TGTGCCAGCAGCACCAGCCCTTCTAGCACAGATACGCAGTATTTT	CASSTSPSSTDTQYF
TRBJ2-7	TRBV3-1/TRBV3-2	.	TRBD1	TGTGCCAGCAGCGAACCGGGACAGGGGAGCTCCTACGAGCAGTACTTC	CASSEPGQGSSYEQYF